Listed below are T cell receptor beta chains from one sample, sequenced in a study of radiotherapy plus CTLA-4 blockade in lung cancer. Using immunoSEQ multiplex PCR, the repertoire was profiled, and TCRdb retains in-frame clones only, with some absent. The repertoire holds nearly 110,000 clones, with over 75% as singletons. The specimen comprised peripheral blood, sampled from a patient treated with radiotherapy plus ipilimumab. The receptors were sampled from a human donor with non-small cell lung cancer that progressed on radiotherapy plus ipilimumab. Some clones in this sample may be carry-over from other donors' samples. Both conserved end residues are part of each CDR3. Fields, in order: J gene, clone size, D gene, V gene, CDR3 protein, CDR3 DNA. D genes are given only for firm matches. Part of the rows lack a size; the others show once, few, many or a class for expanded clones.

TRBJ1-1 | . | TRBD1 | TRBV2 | CASSDRTGGTEAFF | TGTGCCAGCAGTGACAGGACAGGGGGGACTGAAGCTTTCTTT
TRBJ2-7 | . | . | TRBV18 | CASSPRDGGYEQYF | TGTGCCAGCTCACCCCGGGACGGAGGCTACGAGCAGTACTTC
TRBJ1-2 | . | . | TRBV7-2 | CASSSLRGDPGGYGYTF | TGTGCCAGCAGCTCCCTACGGGGGGACCCCGGGGGCTATGGCTACACCTTC
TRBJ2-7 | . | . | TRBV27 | CASSPAPGRAGSYEQYF | TGTGCCAGCAGCCCGGCGCCTGGCCGGGCAGGGTCCTACGAGCAGTACTTC
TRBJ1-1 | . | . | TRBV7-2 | CASSWPGGSSTPFF | TGTGCCAGCAGCTGGCCTGGGGGGTCTTCCACCCCTTTCTTT
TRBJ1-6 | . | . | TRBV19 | CASSTSRPTATSYNSPLHF | TGTGCCAGTAGCACCTCAAGGCCCACAGCCACCTCCTATAATTCACCCCTCCACTTT
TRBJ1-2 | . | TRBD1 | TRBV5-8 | CASSNQQGARYGYTF | TGTGCCAGCAGCAATCAACAGGGGGCGCGTTATGGCTACACCTTC
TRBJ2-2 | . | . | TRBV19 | CASIGTALGELFF | TGTGCCAGTATCGGGACTGCCCTAGGGGAGCTGTTTTTT
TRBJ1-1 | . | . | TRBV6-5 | CASSYGVTEAFF | TGTGCCAGCAGTTACGGGGTCACTGAAGCTTTCTTT
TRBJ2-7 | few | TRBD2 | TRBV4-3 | CASSQETGAGGHEQYF | TGCGCCAGCAGCCAAGAAACTGGAGCGGGGGGCCACGAGCAGTACTTC
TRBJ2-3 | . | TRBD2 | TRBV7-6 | CASSSQYGGGTDTQYF | TGTGCCAGCAGCTCTCAGTATGGGGGGGGCACAGATACGCAGTATTTT
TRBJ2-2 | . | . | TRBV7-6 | CASSTTPGTANTGELFF | TGTGCCAGCAGCACTACCCCCGGGACGGCGAACACCGGGGAGCTGTTTTTT
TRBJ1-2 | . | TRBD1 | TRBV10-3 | CANQGVYGYTF | TGTGCCAACCAGGGGGTATATGGCTACACCTTC
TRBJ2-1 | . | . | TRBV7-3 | CASSLGSGWAGEQFF | TGTGCCAGCAGCTTAGGATCTGGATGGGCTGGAGAGCAGTTCTTC
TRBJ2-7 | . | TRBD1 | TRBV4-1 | CASSLTGTGFSGEQYF | TGCGCCAGCAGCCTTACCGGGACAGGGTTTTCGGGAGAGCAGTACTTC
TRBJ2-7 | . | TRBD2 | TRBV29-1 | CSVASGGYEQYF | TGCAGCGTTGCTAGCGGGGGGTACGAGCAGTACTTC
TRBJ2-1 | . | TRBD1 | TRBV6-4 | CASSEGQGDYNEQFF | TGTGCCAGCAGTGAAGGACAGGGGGACTACAATGAGCAGTTCTTC
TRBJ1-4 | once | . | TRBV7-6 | CASSLDPPGQATNEKLFF | TGTGCCAGCAGCTTAGACCCCCCGGGACAAGCAACTAATGAAAAACTGTTTTTT
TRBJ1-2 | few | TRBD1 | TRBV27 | CASSQGQGTGYTF | TGTGCCAGCAGTCAAGGACAGGGGACCGGCTACACCTTC
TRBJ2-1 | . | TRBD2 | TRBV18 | CASSKATGGSYNEQFF | TGTGCCAGCTCCAAGGCGACGGGGGGCTCCTACAATGAGCAGTTCTTC
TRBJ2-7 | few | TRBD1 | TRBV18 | CASSLRPGQGSYEQYF | TGTGCCAGCTCACTACGTCCGGGACAGGGGTCCTACGAGCAGTACTTC
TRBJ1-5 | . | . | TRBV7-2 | CASSFSQGWDQPQHF | TGTGCCAGCAGCTTCAGCCAGGGTTGGGATCAGCCCCAGCATTTT
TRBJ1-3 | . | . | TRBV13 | CASSLYEGSLSGNTIYF | TGTGCCAGCAGCCTCTATGAGGGTTCACTCTCTGGAAACACCATATATTTT
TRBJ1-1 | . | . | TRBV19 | CASSIARANTEAFF | TGTGCCAGTAGTATAGCCAGGGCGAACACTGAAGCTTTCTTT
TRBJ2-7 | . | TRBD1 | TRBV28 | CASRTGTGISIYEQYF | TGTGCCAGCAGGACCGGGACAGGGATTTCAATTTACGAGCAGTACTTC
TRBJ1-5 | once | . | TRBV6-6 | CASSYSGSGNQPQHF | TGTGCCAGCAGTTACTCGGGATCTGGCAATCAGCCCCAGCATTTT
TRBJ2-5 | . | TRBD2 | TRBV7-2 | CASSPGTSGGSETQYF | TGTGCCAGCAGCCCCGGGACTAGCGGGGGGTCGGAGACCCAGTACTTC
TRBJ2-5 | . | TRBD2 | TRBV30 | CAWSLGGETQYF | TGTGCCTGGAGTCTGGGGGGGGAGACCCAGTACTTC